This TCR beta chain was observed in a study of T cells in Graves' hyperthyroidism and ophthalmopathy. Trimming removed 3 bases from V and 12 bases from J, with 20 bases in between. The germline V gene encodes CDR1 ENHRY and CDR2 SYGVKD. The CDR3 has 14 amino acids. Clinicians diagnosed patients from clinical symptoms, serum thyroxine and TRAb, thyroid ultrasound and orbital computed tomography. Only one count was recorded for this clonotype. Amplified TCR beta CDR3 regions came from RNA transcripts. RT-PCR in the first round (using the HTBI primer set) targeted the TCR CDR3. TCRdb fed the multiplex PCR reads into MiXCR, producing one record per CDR3 protein. The sample lists 660,000 or so distinct CDR3 sequences, roughly 45% occurring once.

This receptor was identified in an adult man with Graves' disease, either hyperthyroidism or ophthalmopathy (not recorded which). Sequenced sample: peripheral blood or thyroid tissue (not recorded which). J is TRBJ1-2 and V is TRBV10-3; D may be TRBD1 (5 bases). The CDR3 loop reads CAISDVDTDSGNTF. The CDR3, as DNA: TGTGCCATCAGTGACGTGGACACCGACTCTGGAAACACCTTC.